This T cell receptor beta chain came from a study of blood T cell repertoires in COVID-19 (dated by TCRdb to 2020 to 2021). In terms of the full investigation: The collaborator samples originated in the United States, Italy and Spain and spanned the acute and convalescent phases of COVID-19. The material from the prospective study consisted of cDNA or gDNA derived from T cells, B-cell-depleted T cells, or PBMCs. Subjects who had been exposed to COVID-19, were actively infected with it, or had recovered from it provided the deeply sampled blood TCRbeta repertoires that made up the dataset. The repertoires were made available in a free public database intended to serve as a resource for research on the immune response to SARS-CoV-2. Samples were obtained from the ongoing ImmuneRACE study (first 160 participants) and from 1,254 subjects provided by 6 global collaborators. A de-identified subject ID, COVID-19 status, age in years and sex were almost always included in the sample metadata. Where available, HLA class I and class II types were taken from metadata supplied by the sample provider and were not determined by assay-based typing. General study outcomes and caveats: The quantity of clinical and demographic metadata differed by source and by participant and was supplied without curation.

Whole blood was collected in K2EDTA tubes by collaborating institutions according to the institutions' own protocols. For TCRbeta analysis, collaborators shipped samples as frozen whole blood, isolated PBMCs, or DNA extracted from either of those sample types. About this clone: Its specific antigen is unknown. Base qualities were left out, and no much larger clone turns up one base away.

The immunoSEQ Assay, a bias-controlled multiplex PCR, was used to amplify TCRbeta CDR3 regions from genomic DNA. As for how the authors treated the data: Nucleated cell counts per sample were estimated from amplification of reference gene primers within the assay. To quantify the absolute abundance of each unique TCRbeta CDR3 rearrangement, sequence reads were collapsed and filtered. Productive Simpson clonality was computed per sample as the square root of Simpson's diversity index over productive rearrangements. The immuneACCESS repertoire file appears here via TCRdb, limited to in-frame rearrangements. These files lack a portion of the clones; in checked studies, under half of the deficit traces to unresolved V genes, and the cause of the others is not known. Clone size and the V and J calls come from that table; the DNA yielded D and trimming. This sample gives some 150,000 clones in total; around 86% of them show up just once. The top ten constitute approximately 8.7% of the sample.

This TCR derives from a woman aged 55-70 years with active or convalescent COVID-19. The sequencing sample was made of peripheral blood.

The CDR3 has the sequence CATSRDRASSEAFF. The nucleotide sequence reads TGTGCCACCAGCAGAGACAGGGCGTCAAGTGAAGCTTTCTTT. The chain was built from TRBV15 and TRBJ1-1; TRBD1 is a possible D gene, resting on 5 matching bases. The germline V gene encodes CDR1 LNHNV and CDR2 YYDKDF (reference sequence). From cysteine to phenylalanine, the CDR3 is 14 amino acids long. The read is trimmed to its CDR3 DNA, 42 bases read in frame from base 1. The junction carries 12 bases between V and J, which are trimmed by 0 bases and 7 bases respectively. When the CDR3 is completed using the reference TRBV15 and TRBJ1-1 genes on either side, the full variable domain is DAMVIQNPRYQVTQFGKPVTLSCSQTLNHNVMYWYQQKSSQAPKLLFHYYDKDFNNEADTPDNFQSRRPNTSFCFLDIRSPGLGDTAMYLCATSRDRASSEAFFGQGTRLTVV.